This TCR beta chain stems from a study of shared clonotypes between healthy human individuals. The germline CDR1 and CDR2 sequences are SGHRS and YFSETQ. The V end was cut by 1 base, the J end by 3 bases, with 13 bases between. The CDR3 runs to 15 residues. Only in-frame clones appear in the TCRdb table, and some are missing; sequencing was by immunoSEQ multiplex PCR. This repertoire shows around 550,000 clones, around 96% found once; its top ten account for 0.06%. This chain connects TRBV5-1 to TRBJ1-2; D might be TRBD1 (5 bases). The sequence was collected from a woman under 40 in good health. The sequenced sample was naive CD4+ T cells sorted from blood. The subset denotes: CD45RA+ positively selected. The CDR3 DNA reads TGCGCCAGCAGCTTGTTAACTGGGGGTGACTATGGCTACACCTTC. Protein product: CASSLLTGGDYGYTF.